The clone carrying this T cell receptor beta chain has just a few counts. The data were taken from a study of blood T cell repertoires in COVID-19. About the research overall: The study drew acute and convalescent COVID-19 samples from the United States, Italy and Spain.

The length of the CDR3 is 15 residues. The germline V gene encodes CDR1 SGDLS and CDR2 YYNGEE. The V and J ends lost 0 bases and 3 bases respectively, with 12 bases between them. Membership in each cohort depended on participant-reported clinical history. In the original processing: Amplification of reference gene primers was used by the study to estimate nucleated cell counts. Profiling relied on immunoSEQ multiplex PCR, and the TCRdb table lists in-frame clones only, not all of them. V and J calls and clone size are given by that table; D and trimming were obtained from the DNA. The repertoire holds some 150,000 clones, with 75% to 90% as singletons.

The rearrangement joins TRBV9 to TRBJ1-2, with D hard to call. The specimen sequenced was PBMCs or T cells enriched from blood (not recorded which). The source is a woman between 45 and 60 years old who had recovered from COVID-19. CDR3 loop: CASSVGGKSDYGYTF. In nucleotides, the CDR3 is TGTGCCAGCAGCGTAGGAGGAAAAAGTGACTATGGCTACACCTTC.